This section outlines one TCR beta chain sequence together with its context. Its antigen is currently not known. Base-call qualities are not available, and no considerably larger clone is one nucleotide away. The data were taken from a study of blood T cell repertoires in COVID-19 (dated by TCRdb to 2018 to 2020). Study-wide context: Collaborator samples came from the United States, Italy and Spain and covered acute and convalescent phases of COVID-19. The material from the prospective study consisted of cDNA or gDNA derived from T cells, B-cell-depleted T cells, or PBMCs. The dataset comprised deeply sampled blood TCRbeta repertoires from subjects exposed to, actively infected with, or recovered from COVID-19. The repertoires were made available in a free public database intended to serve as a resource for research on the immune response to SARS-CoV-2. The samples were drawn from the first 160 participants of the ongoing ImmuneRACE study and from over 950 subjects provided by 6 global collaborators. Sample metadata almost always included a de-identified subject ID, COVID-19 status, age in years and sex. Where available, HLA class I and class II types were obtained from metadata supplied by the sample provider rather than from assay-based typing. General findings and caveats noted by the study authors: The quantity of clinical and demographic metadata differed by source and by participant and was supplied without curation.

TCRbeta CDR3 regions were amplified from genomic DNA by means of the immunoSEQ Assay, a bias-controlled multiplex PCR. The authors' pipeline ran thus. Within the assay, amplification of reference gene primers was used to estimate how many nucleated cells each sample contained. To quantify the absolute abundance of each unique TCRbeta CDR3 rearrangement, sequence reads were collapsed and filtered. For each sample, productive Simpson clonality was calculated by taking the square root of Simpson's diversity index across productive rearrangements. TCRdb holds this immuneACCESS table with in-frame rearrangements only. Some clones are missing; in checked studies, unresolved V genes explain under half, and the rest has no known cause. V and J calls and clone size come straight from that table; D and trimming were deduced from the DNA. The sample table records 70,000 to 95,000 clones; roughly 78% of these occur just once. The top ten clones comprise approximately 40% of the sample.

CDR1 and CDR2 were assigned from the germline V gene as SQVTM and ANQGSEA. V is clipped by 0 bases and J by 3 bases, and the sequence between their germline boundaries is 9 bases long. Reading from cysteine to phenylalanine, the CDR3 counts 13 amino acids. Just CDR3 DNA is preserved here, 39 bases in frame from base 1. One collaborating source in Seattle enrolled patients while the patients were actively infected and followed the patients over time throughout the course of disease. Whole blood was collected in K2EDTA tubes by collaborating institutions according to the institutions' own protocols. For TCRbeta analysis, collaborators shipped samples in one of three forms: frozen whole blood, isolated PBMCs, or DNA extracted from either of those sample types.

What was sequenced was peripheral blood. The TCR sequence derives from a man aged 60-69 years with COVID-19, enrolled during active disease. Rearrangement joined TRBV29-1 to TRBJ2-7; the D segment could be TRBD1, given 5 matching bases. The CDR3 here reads CSVEDQGGYEQYF. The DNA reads TGCAGCGTTGAAGATCAGGGCGGCTACGAGCAGTACTTC.